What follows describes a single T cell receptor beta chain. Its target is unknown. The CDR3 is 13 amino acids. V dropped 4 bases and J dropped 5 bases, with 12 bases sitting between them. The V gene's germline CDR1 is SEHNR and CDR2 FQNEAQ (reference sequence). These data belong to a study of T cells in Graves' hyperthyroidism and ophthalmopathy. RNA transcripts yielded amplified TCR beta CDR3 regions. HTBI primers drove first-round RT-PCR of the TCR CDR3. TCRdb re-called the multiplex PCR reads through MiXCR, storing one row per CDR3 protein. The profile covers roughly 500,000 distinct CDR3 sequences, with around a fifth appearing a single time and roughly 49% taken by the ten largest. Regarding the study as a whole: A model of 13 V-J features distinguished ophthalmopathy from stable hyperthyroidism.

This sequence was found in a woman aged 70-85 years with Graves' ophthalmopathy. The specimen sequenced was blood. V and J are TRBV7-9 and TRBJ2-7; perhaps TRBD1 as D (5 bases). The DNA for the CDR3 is TGTGCCAGCAGCTCTCCTACAGGAAACGAGCAGTACTTC. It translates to CASSSPTGNEQYF.